The T cell receptor (beta chain) under discussion was sequenced for a study of blood T cell repertoires in COVID-19. Study background: Some COVID-19 samples were acute and others convalescent; all came from the United States, Italy and Spain.

Participant-reported clinical history was the basis for cohort assignment. Cohort 3 donors counted as recovered after two negative PCRs, clearance, or resolved symptoms. How the authors handled the data: The authors estimated nucleated cell counts from reference gene primer amplification. Clones were read by immunoSEQ multiplex PCR, and TCRdb kept only the in-frame ones, dropping some. V and J calls and clone size are copied from that table; D and trimming were computed from the DNA. The table records roughly 140,000 clones, about 88% of them present only once. This clone occurred a few times. The sequenced sample was PBMCs or T cells enriched from blood (not recorded which). This clonotype was obtained from a man in his fifties who had recovered from COVID-19.

Here the CDR3 DNA reads TGCGCCAGCAGCTTGGTGGTGGCGGGAAACACCGGGGAGCTGTTTTTT. The encoded protein is CASSLVVAGNTGELFF. The rearrangement joins TRBV5-1 to TRBJ2-2, with D perhaps TRBD2 (6 bases). The CDR3 totals 16 residues. Germline CDR1 reads SGHRS; CDR2 reads YFSETQ. Trimming cost V 0 bases and J 2 bases, with 11 bases left between them.